These 25 T cell receptor beta chains were all obtained from the same sample, sequenced in a study of identical twins (dated by TCRdb to about 2016). Library generation was performed with 5' RACE. Sequencing relied on an Illumina HiSeq 2000. Starting from the raw public reads, TCRdb applied fastp trimming at Q25, assembled clones with MiXCR and retained in-frame beta chains. Every entry covers one CDR3 protein and lists the most common genes and DNA from its rows. Recorded for this sample are hundreds of thousands of distinct CDR3 sequences; 9% to 15% of them occurred a single time. The ten largest clones represent around 1.5% of the sample. These sequences were also reported in another study, on yellow fever vaccine responses in identical twins.

The sample taken for sequencing was PBMCs. These receptors originate from a young woman in good health.

In this sample, this clonotype turned up a few times. This rearrangement joins TRBV24-1 to TRBJ2-2; D not certain. The ends were cut back, 0 bases at V and 4 bases at J, with 11 bases in the middle. This CDR3 has 16 amino acids. Germline CDR1 reads KGHDR; CDR2 reads SFDVKD. The CDR3 here is CATSDLRSGFTGELFF. The CDR3 bases are TGTGCCACCAGTGATTTGCGATCGGGTTTCACCGGGGAGCTGTTTTTT.

J is TRBJ2-1 and V is TRBV29-1; 8 bases map to TRBD2. CDR1 and CDR2 (germline): SQVTM, ANQGSEA. The CDR3 length is 15 residues. V trimming: 2 bases; J trimming: 5 bases; junction bases outside the gene matches: 8. The CDR3 sequence: CSVELPSGRHNEQFF. The CDR3 region has the DNA TGCAGCGTTGAACTTCCTAGCGGGCGCCACAATGAGCAGTTCTTC.

This chain uses TRBV20-1 with TRBJ2-5, with 7 bases aligning to TRBD1. This CDR3 contains 13 residues. V trimming: 4 bases; J trimming: 5 bases; junction bases outside the gene matches: 7. Germline V CDR1 and CDR2: DFQATT, SNEGSKA (reference sequence). CDR3 region: CSAIDLQGETQYF. CDR3 nucleotides: TGCAGTGCTATTGACTTACAGGGGGAGACCCAGTACTTC.

This rearrangement joins TRBV20-1 to TRBJ2-7; D is uncertain. V lost 0 bases to trimming and J lost 4 bases, with 16 bases between them. This CDR3 region has 15 residues. CDR1 and CDR2 from the germline V gene are DFQATT and SNEGSKA (reference sequence). The CDR3 nucleotides read TGCAGTGCTAGAGATCTTTCCGGATTCTGGTACGAGCAGTACGTC. Translated: CSARDLSGFWYEQYV.

This clonotype was counted between two and nine times. The chain combines TRBV20-1 with TRBJ2-3; 7 bases map to TRBD2. The CDR3 runs to 14 residues. Germline CDR1 is DFQATT and CDR2 is SNEGSKA (reference sequence). J was trimmed by 0 bases and V by 2 bases; bases with no gene match: 2. The CDR3 nucleotides read TGCAGTGCTAGAACTAGCGCAAGCACAGATACGCAGTATTTT. Translation: CSARTSASTDTQYF.

This clonotype turned up a few times. This rearrangement joins TRBV12-3 or TRBV12-4 to TRBJ1-1; TRBD1 is a possible D gene (5 bases). The V and J ends lost 8 bases and 1 base respectively, with 14 bases between them. The CDR3 runs 14 residues. The CDR3 DNA sequence: TGTGCCAGCGTTCCGGACGGGGGGAACACTGAAGCTTTCTTT. Residues: CASVPDGGNTEAFF.

This clonotype was seen a handful of times. The chain has TRBV20-1 and TRBJ1-1; D is ambiguous. The CDR3 runs 12 residues. The germline gives CDR1 DFQATT, CDR2 SNEGSKA (reference sequence). The DNA for the CDR3 is TGCAGCGAAGTTGGAATGAACACTGAAGCTTTCTTT. This translates into CSEVGMNTEAFF.

This clonotype has more than one count but fewer than ten. The chain uses TRBV18 and TRBJ2-2; D is unclear. Germline V gives CDR1 KGHSH, CDR2 LQKENI. The CDR3 has 14 residues. V was clipped by 1 base and J by 6 bases, with 9 bases between them. The CDR3 bases are TGTGCCAGCTCACCACTAGTATACGCCGGGGAGCTGTTTTTT. Amino acid sequence: CASSPLVYAGELFF.

J is TRBJ1-2 and V is TRBV4-1, with D uncertain. Germline CDR1 is MGHRA and CDR2 is YSYEKL. This CDR3 has 14 residues. Trimming left V 0 bases short and J 7 bases short, with 12 bases between. CDR3 DNA sequence: TGCGCCAGCAGCCAAGATTCAGGCCCGGCTGGCTACACCTTC. Translation: CASSQDSGPAGYTF.

The chain is built from TRBV5-1 and TRBJ2-3, with D unclear. Looked up from germline, CDR1 is SGHRS and CDR2 is YFSETQ. V shed 1 base and J shed 2 bases, with 8 bases lying between them. This CDR3 comprises 14 residues. CDR3 in amino acids: CASSLHQPTDTQYF. CDR3 in DNA: TGCGCCAGCAGCTTGCACCAGCCCACAGATACGCAGTATTTT.

This chain connects TRBV29-1 to TRBJ1-1, with 8 bases identical to TRBD1. Trimming at V came to 3 bases and at J to 8 bases, leaving 2 bases not matched to a gene. This CDR3 contains 11 residues. Germline-derived CDR1 and CDR2 are SQVTM and ANQGSEA. CDR3 sequence (DNA): TGCAGCGTTGACGACAGGGGAGAAGCTTTCTTT. Translated, it gives CSVDDRGEAFF.

This clonotype was picked up many times. The chain has TRBV12-3 or TRBV12-4 and TRBJ1-2, with 10 bases lining up with TRBD1. V was clipped by 6 bases and J by 8 bases; unmatched bases: 6. The CDR3 extends over 13 amino acids. The CDR3 spells CASSPGTGVGYTF. CDR3 DNA sequence: TGTGCCAGCAGCCCCGGGACAGGGGTGGGCTACACCTTC.

This chain uses TRBV12-3 or TRBV12-4 with TRBJ2-7, with a tentative D call TRBD1 (5 bases). The CDR3 totals 14 residues. V lost 1 base, J lost 7 bases, and 14 bases lay in between. As DNA, the CDR3 is TGTGCCAGCAGTTTAGGTGGCAGGGTGGGGGAGCAGTACGTC. Translated: CASSLGGRVGEQYV.

V and J are TRBV5-1 and TRBJ2-7; D might be TRBD1 (6 bases). Germline CDR1 is SGHRS and CDR2 is YFSETQ. The ends were cut back, 4 bases at V and 4 bases at J, with 15 bases in the middle. CDR3 length equals 14 residues. The CDR3 nucleotides are TGCGCCAGCAGCAGGGACATGAGGACGTACGAGCAGTACTTC. Its protein product is CASSRDMRTYEQYF.

This clonotype was counted a few times. The chain is built from TRBV6-1 and TRBJ1-5; D possibly corresponds to TRBD1 (6 bases). Trimming pared 2 bases from V and 3 bases from J, leaving 14 bases between. Germline CDR1 and CDR2: MNHNS and SASEGT. This CDR3 has 16 amino acids. CDR3 amino acids: CASSESRGQNNQPQHF. CDR3 sequence (DNA): TGTGCCAGCAGTGAAAGTCGTGGACAGAACAATCAGCCCCAGCATTTT.

This clonotype was seen only a few times. The gene calls are TRBV5-1 and TRBJ2-3, with D maybe TRBD2 (6 bases). Deletions cut 1 base from V and 0 bases from J, with 12 bases between. Germline V CDR1 and CDR2: SGHRS, YFSETQ. The CDR3 has 16 residues. CDR3 sequence reads: CASSLPGTLSTDTQYF. The CDR3 DNA follows: TGCGCCAGCAGCTTGCCCGGGACTTTAAGCACAGATACGCAGTATTTT. Together with reference TRBV5-1 and TRBJ2-3, the CDR3 gives the full variable domain: KAGVTQTPRYLIKTRGQQVTLSCSPISGHRSVSWYQQTPGQGLQFLFEYFSETQRNKGNFPGRFSGRQFSNSRSEMNVSTLELGDSALYLCASSLPGTLSTDTQYFGPGTRLTVL.

This clonotype was recorded many times. The V and J genes are TRBV29-1 and TRBJ2-3; 11 nucleotides match TRBD2. With 7 bases clipped from V and 1 base from J, the junction kept 7 bases outside the gene matches. The CDR3 loop spans 15 amino acids. The germline CDR1 and CDR2 sequences are SQVTM and ANQGSEA. CDR3 sequence reads: CSAAGTSGRTDTQYF. Written as DNA, the CDR3 is TGCAGCGCCGCAGGGACTAGCGGACGCACAGATACGCAGTATTTT.

This clonotype was seen only a few times. J is TRBJ2-3 and V is TRBV20-1; TRBD2 matches at 11 bases. V gave up 3 bases and J gave up 0 bases; unmatched junction bases: 2. The germline V gene encodes CDR1 DFQATT and CDR2 SNEGSKA (reference sequence). This CDR3 has 15 residues. In DNA, the CDR3 is TGCAGTGCTAGCGGGACTAGCGGAAGCACAGATACGCAGTATTTT. This codes for CSASGTSGSTDTQYF.

This clonotype was observed a few times. CDR3 amino acids: CASQTSGRSTGELFF. Written as DNA, the CDR3 is TGTGCCAGCCAAACTAGCGGGAGGTCCACCGGGGAGCTGTTTTTT. This chain uses TRBV12-3 or TRBV12-4 with TRBJ2-2, with 12 bases fitting TRBD2. This CDR3 spans 15 amino acids. With 8 bases clipped from V and 4 bases from J, the junction kept 5 bases outside the gene matches.

This clonotype turned up a few times. The J gene is TRBJ2-1, the V gene TRBV6-5, with a tentative D call TRBD1 (6 bases). The germline gives CDR1 MNHEY, CDR2 SVGAGI. The CDR3 is made up of 13 amino acids. The V end lost 3 bases, the J end lost 9 bases, and 12 bases lay between the germline ends. The DNA of the CDR3 is TGTGCCAGCAGTTATGAACAGGGTAGTGAGCAGTTCTTC. Its protein is CASSYEQGSEQFF.

This clonotype was recorded many times. The chain links TRBV12-3 or TRBV12-4 to TRBJ2-1; D is unresolved. This CDR3 has 12 amino acids. Trimming took 6 bases from V and 7 from J, leaving 10 bases between them. Here the CDR3 DNA reads TGTGCCAGCAGCCCCTTGAGAAATGAGCAGTTCTTC. Protein sequence: CASSPLRNEQFF.

The chain joins TRBV20-1 to TRBJ1-2; D unclear. In germline, CDR1 is DFQATT, CDR2 SNEGSKA (reference sequence). The CDR3 covers 12 residues. V gave up 5 bases and J gave up 4 bases, with 11 bases separating them. CDR3 sequence (DNA): TGCAGTGCTGTTACAGAGGGCTATGGCTACACCTTC. Its translation is CSAVTEGYGYTF.

This clonotype was detected a few times. The chain is built from TRBV20-1 and TRBJ2-7, with TRBD2 identical over 14 bases. This CDR3 is 14 amino acids long. After removal of 5 bases from V and 5 bases from J, the junction contained 5 bases not matched to a gene. Germline V gives CDR1 DFQATT, CDR2 SNEGSKA (reference sequence). CDR3 nucleotides: TGCAGTGCTGGGACTAGCGGGAGCACCCACGAGCAGTACTTC. Amino acid sequence: CSAGTSGSTHEQYF.

This clonotype was observed at least ten times. The rearrangement uses TRBV27 and TRBJ2-1; D is tentatively TRBD1 or TRBD2 (5 bases each). CDR3 length: 17 amino acids. CDR1 is MNHEY and CDR2 is SMNVEV in the germline V gene (reference sequence). The V gene lost 3 bases and the J gene lost 2 bases, with 17 bases spanning the gap. DNA of the CDR3: TGTGCCAGCAGTTTGGGGGTTGGGCTTTCCCCCTACAATGAGCAGTTCTTC. This gives the protein CASSLGVGLSPYNEQFF.

The chain carries TRBV14 and TRBJ2-1, with D perhaps matching TRBD2 (5 bases). The V gene lost 3 bases and the J gene lost 0 bases, with 9 bases spanning the gap. The CDR3 consists of 15 residues. Germline V gives CDR1 SGHDN, CDR2 FVKESK. The CDR3 spells CASSHVGSSYNEQFF. The CDR3 DNA reads TGTGCCAGCAGCCATGTGGGGAGCTCCTACAATGAGCAGTTCTTC.